The 3 T cell receptor beta chains below were found in one sample sequenced in a study of shared clonotypes between healthy human individuals (dated by TCRdb to about 2020). CD8 naive samples consisted of CD45RO-negative cells that were positively selected for CCR7, yielding a CD45RA+CCR7+ population without TemRA cells. Libraries were prepared through the immunoSEQ multiplex PCR assay. TCRdb retrieved this table from immuneACCESS and kept in-frame rearrangements only. Not all clones are present; in checked studies, unresolved V genes account for under half, and no reason is known for the remainder. The sample includes just over 2,000,000 clones, with approximately 94% observed a single time. The ten largest clones add up to 1% to 1.3% of the sample. The material sequenced was naive CD8+ T cells sorted from blood. In the paper's terms, the cell subset or site label means: CD45RA+CCR7+. These receptors all stem from a man aged 18 to 35 in good health.

This clone was observed once. Here the CDR3 DNA reads TGCGCCAGCAGTGAGTCAAGGGGCGGCGGTAGTGAGCAGTACTTC. This encodes CASSESRGGGSEQYF. The chain carries TRBV10-2 and TRBJ2-7, with D maybe TRBD1 (5 bases). V lost 0 bases, J lost 7 bases, and 16 bases lay in between. Germline values: CDR1 WSHSY, CDR2 SAAADI. This CDR3 has 15 residues.

The rearrangement joins TRBV5-1 to TRBJ1-1, with D possibly TRBD1 on 5 matching bases. Per germline, CDR1 SGHRS and CDR2 YFSETQ. V shed 0 bases and J shed 8 bases, with 11 bases lying between them. The CDR3 is 13 residues long. The CDR3 bases are TGCGCCAGCAGCTTGGGGCAGGGAATCGAAGCTTTCTTT. Its translation: CASSLGQGIEAFF.

The chain joins TRBV27 to TRBJ2-7; 7 bases are shared with TRBD1. The germline V gene has CDR1 MNHEY and CDR2 SMNVEV (reference sequence). This CDR3 region has 16 residues. Trimming cost V 7 bases and J 6 bases; bases outside gene matches: 18. The CDR3 coding sequence is TGTGCCAGCACGCAAACGTGGACAGGCGTGTCTGGCGAGCAGTACTTC. This translates into CASTQTWTGVSGEQYF.